This T cell receptor (beta chain) was sequenced during a study of breast tumors, draining lymph nodes, adjacent tissues. The table lists this clonotype with many counts. What it recognizes is unknown. TCRdb analysed the multiplex PCR reads with MiXCR anew, one entry per CDR3 protein. The sample includes 290,000 or so distinct CDR3 sequences, about 33% of them seen just once. Axillary draining lymph nodes of breast cancer patients supplied the node samples. Overall study results and limits: Luminal-like breast cancer showed significantly greater tumor-nontumor repertoire similarity than basal-like breast cancer did. Compared with lymph nodes, tumors were less diverse; compared with nontumor tissue, more.

CDR3 length: 15 amino acids. Germline V CDR1 and CDR2: SGDLS, YYNGEE. Trimming took 4 bases from V and 2 from J, leaving 13 bases between them. The sequenced sample was axillary lymph node tissue. This clonotype was obtained from a female donor with breast cancer. Some clones in this sample may be carry-over from other donors' samples. The chain recombines TRBV9 with TRBJ1-5, with D uncertain. CDR3 nucleotide sequence: TGTGCCAGCAGCCTCCACCCAGATGGCAATCAGCCCCAGCATTTT. Translated: CASSLHPDGNQPQHF.